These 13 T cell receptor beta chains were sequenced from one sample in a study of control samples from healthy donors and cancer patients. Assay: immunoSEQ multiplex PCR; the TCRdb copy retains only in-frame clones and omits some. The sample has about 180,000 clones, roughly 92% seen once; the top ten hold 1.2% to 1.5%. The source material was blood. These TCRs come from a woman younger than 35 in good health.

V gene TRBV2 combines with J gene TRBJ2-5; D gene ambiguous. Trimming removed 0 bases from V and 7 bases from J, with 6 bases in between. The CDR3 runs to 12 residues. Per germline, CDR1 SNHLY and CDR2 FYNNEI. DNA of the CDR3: TGTGCCAGCAGTGAAGCTCTCCTGACCCAGTACTTC. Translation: CASSEALLTQYF.

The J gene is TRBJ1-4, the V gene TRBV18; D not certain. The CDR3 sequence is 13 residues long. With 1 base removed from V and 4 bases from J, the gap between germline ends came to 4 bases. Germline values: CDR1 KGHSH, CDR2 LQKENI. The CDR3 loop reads CASSPRINEKLFF. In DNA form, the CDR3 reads TGTGCCAGCTCACCACGGATTAATGAAAAACTGTTTTTT.

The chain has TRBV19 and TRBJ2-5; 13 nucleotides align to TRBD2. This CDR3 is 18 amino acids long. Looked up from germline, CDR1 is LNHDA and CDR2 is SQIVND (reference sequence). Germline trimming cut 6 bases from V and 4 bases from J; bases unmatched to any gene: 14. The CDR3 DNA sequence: TGTGCCAGTAGCAGGATTACTAGCGGGAGGGCCGTTGGAGAGACCCAGTACTTC. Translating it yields CASSRITSGRAVGETQYF.

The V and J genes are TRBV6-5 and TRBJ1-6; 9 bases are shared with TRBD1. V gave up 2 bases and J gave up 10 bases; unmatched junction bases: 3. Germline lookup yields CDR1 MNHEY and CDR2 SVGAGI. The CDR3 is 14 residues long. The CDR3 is CASSYGTGNSPLHF. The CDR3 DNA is TGTGCCAGCAGTTACGGGACAGGGAACTCACCCCTCCACTTT.

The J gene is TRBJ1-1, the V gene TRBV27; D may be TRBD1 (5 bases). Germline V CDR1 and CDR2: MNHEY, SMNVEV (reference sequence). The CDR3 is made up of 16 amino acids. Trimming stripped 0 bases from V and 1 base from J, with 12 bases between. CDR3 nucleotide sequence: TGTGCCAGCAGTTTATCAGGGGTGGGCCCGAACACTGAAGCTTTCTTT. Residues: CASSLSGVGPNTEAFF.

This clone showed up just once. CDR3 loop: CASSAQGLRKLFF. The CDR3, as DNA: TGTGCCAGCAGCGCGCAGGGTTTAAGGAAACTGTTTTTT. V and J are TRBV11-2 and TRBJ1-4, with a possible D match to TRBD1 (5 bases). The V gene lost 5 bases and the J gene lost 11 bases, with 15 bases spanning the gap. CDR1 is SGHAT and CDR2 is FQNNGV in the germline V gene. The CDR3 is made up of 13 amino acids.

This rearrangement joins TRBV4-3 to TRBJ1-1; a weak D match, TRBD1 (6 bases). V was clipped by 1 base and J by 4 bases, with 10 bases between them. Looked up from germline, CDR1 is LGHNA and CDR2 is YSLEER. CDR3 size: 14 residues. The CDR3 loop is CASSQARGGTEAFF. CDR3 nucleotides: TGCGCCAGCAGCCAAGCCAGGGGAGGCACTGAAGCTTTCTTT.

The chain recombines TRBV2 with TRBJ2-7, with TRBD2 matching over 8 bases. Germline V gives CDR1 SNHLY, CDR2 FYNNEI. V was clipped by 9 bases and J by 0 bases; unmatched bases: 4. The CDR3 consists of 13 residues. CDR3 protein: CASSGTDSYEQYF. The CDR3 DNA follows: TGTGCCAGTAGCGGGACGGACTCCTACGAGCAGTACTTC.

CDR3 protein: CASITRVSYEQYF. The DNA of the CDR3 is TGTGCCAGCATTACGAGGGTCTCCTACGAGCAGTACTTC. The chain uses TRBV21-1 and TRBJ2-7; the table's D call TRBD2 went unverified against the DNA. TRBV21-1 is termed a pseudogene. CDR3 length: 13 residues.

CDR3 DNA sequence: TGTGCCAGTAGTCCCCGGACTAGCGGCTCCTACAATGAGCAGTTCTTC. Translation: CASSPRTSGSYNEQFF. The V and J genes are TRBV19 and TRBJ2-1; 10 positions match TRBD2. Per germline, CDR1 LNHDA and CDR2 SQIVND (reference sequence). CDR3 length: 16 residues. V shed 5 bases, J shed 0 bases, and the junction held 4 bases outside the gene matches.

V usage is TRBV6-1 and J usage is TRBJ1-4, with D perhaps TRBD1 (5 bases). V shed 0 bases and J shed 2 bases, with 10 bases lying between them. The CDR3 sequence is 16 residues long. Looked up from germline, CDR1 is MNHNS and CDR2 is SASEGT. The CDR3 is CASSEAPRVTNEKLFF. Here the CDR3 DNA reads TGTGCCAGCAGTGAAGCCCCCAGGGTTACTAATGAAAAACTGTTTTTT.

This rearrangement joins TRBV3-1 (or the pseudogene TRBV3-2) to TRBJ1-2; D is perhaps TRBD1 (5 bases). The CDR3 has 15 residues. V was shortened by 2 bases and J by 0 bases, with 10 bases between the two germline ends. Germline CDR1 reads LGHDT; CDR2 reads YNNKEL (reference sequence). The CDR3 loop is CASSQFWGTNYGYTF. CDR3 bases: TGTGCCAGCAGCCAATTTTGGGGGACTAACTATGGCTACACCTTC.

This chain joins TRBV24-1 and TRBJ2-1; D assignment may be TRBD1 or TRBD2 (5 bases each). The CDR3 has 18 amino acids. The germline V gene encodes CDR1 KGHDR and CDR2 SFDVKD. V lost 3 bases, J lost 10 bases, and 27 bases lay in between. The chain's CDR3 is CATSDRRPSRLGDGEQFF. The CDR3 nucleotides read TGTGCCACCAGTGATAGAAGGCCATCGCGTTTGGGGGACGGGGAGCAGTTCTTC.